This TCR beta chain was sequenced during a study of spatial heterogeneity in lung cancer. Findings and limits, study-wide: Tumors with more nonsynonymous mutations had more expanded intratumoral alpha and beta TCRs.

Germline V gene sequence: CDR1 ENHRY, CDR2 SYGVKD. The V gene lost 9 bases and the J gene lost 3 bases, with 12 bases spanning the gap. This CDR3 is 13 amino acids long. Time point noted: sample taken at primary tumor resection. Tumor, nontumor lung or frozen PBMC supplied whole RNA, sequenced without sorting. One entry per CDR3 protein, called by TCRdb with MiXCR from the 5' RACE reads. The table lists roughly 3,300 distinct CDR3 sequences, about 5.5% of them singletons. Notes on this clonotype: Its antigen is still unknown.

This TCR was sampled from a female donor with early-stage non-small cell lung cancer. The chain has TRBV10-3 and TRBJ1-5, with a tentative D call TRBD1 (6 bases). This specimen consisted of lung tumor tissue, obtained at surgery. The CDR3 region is CAITGTYNQPQHF. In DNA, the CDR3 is TGTGCCATTACCGGGACATACAATCAGCCCCAGCATTTT.